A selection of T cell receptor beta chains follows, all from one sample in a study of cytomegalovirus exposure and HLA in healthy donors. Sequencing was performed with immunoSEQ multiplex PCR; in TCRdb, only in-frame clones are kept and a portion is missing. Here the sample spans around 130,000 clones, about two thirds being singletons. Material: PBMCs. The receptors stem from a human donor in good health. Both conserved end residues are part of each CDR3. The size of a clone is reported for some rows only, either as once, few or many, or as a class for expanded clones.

cdr3_aa: CASSFPGTGHYEQYF
j_call: TRBJ2-7
v_call: TRBV5-6
clone_size: -

cdr3_aa: CASSLARGGTGELFF
j_call: TRBJ2-2
v_call: TRBV7-9
clone_size: -

cdr3_aa: CASSVAVSGGTDTQYF
j_call: TRBJ2-3
v_call: TRBV9
clone_size: once

cdr3_aa: CASSARGYQETQYF
j_call: TRBJ2-5
v_call: TRBV6-5
clone_size: -

cdr3_aa: CASSPPGTRFSEAFF
j_call: TRBJ1-1
v_call: TRBV18
clone_size: -

cdr3_aa: CAWSPQGGIRQPQHF
j_call: TRBJ1-5
v_call: TRBV30
clone_size: few

cdr3_aa: CASSLKVQRVGAFF
j_call: TRBJ1-1
v_call: TRBV7-8
clone_size: -

cdr3_aa: CAWSVQGWGWQYF
j_call: TRBJ2-3
v_call: TRBV30
clone_size: -

cdr3_aa: CASSYSPDRSTEQYF
j_call: TRBJ2-7
v_call: TRBV6-5
clone_size: -

cdr3_aa: CASSRRLAITGANEKLFF
j_call: TRBJ1-4
v_call: TRBV14
clone_size: once

cdr3_aa: CASSQTGAGYTF
j_call: TRBJ1-2
v_call: TRBV7-2
clone_size: -

cdr3_aa: CASSLGLHTDTQYF
j_call: TRBJ2-3
v_call: TRBV27
clone_size: -

cdr3_aa: CASSKRQGRILSYTF
j_call: TRBJ1-2
v_call: TRBV27
clone_size: -

cdr3_aa: CATSGGQREETQYF
j_call: TRBJ2-5
v_call: TRBV15
clone_size: -

cdr3_aa: CASSQFGVAAYPGTDTQYF
j_call: TRBJ2-3
v_call: TRBV14
clone_size: -

cdr3_aa: CASSLAGPNSPLHF
j_call: TRBJ1-6
v_call: TRBV5-4
clone_size: -

cdr3_aa: CSVGPYLGGSYNEQFF
j_call: TRBJ2-1
v_call: TRBV29-1
clone_size: -

cdr3_aa: CASSYGWTERYNEQFF
j_call: TRBJ2-1
v_call: TRBV6-5
clone_size: -

cdr3_aa: CATRGAYNEQFF
j_call: TRBJ2-1
v_call: TRBV10-3
clone_size: few

cdr3_aa: CASSRLAGGTDTQYF
j_call: TRBJ2-3
v_call: TRBV6-6
clone_size: -

cdr3_aa: CASSLAPTQRNSYNEQFF
j_call: TRBJ2-1
v_call: TRBV7-6
clone_size: -

cdr3_aa: CASSPTGTGRYGYTF
j_call: TRBJ1-2
v_call: TRBV19
clone_size: -

cdr3_aa: CASSINGGPAGNEQFF
j_call: TRBJ2-1
v_call: TRBV19
clone_size: -

cdr3_aa: CASSTSGGASGEQYF
j_call: TRBJ2-7
v_call: TRBV5-4
clone_size: -

cdr3_aa: CASSFGRGAYNEQFF
j_call: TRBJ2-1
v_call: TRBV7-3
clone_size: -

cdr3_aa: CAWGGRGTDTQYF
j_call: TRBJ2-3
v_call: TRBV30
clone_size: -

cdr3_aa: CASSLIMDRGQETQYF
j_call: TRBJ2-5
v_call: TRBV5-1
clone_size: -

cdr3_aa: CAWSVDSLATNEKLFF
j_call: TRBJ1-4
v_call: TRBV30
clone_size: -

cdr3_aa: CASSLEGGGFYEQYF
j_call: -
v_call: TRBV7-2
clone_size: -

cdr3_aa: CASSQIAGGASYEQYF
j_call: TRBJ2-7
v_call: TRBV11-2
clone_size: few

cdr3_aa: CTSSQGREEQYF
j_call: TRBJ2-7
v_call: TRBV1
clone_size: few

cdr3_aa: CSVEFRGGYTF
j_call: TRBJ1-2
v_call: TRBV29-1
clone_size: -

cdr3_aa: CASSSWTGPVRAFF
j_call: TRBJ1-1
v_call: TRBV7-2
clone_size: -

cdr3_aa: CASSYGTSGSTDTQYF
j_call: TRBJ2-3
v_call: TRBV6-5
clone_size: -

cdr3_aa: CASSSDSFLAGDRTYEQYF
j_call: TRBJ2-7
v_call: TRBV7-2
clone_size: few

cdr3_aa: CASSTRGSGNTIYF
j_call: TRBJ1-3
v_call: TRBV6-5
clone_size: -

cdr3_aa: CASSLGLAGLVDTQYF
j_call: TRBJ2-3
v_call: TRBV5-1
clone_size: -

cdr3_aa: CSSSLARERGNSNQPQHF
j_call: TRBJ1-5
v_call: TRBV7-9
clone_size: -

cdr3_aa: CASSPLQRGTDTQYF
j_call: TRBJ2-3
v_call: TRBV11-1
clone_size: once

cdr3_aa: CASSYRQGGYGYTF
j_call: TRBJ1-2
v_call: TRBV5-1
clone_size: few

cdr3_aa: CASIPDRSGTEAFF
j_call: TRBJ1-1
v_call: TRBV6-5
clone_size: -

cdr3_aa: CASSPPQVQLGVAEAFF
j_call: TRBJ1-1
v_call: TRBV4-2
clone_size: -

cdr3_aa: CASGPGQRGYEQYF
j_call: -
v_call: TRBV9
clone_size: -

cdr3_aa: CAWSVQGQMNTQYF
j_call: TRBJ2-3
v_call: TRBV30
clone_size: -

cdr3_aa: CASSLAGVSNEQFF
j_call: TRBJ2-1
v_call: TRBV6-6
clone_size: few

cdr3_aa: CASSQARGYYGYTF
j_call: TRBJ1-2
v_call: TRBV4-3
clone_size: -

cdr3_aa: CASSYAINYGYTF
j_call: TRBJ1-2
v_call: TRBV6-5
clone_size: -

cdr3_aa: CASSLAGGQNEKLFF
j_call: TRBJ1-4
v_call: TRBV7-7
clone_size: -

cdr3_aa: CAWSVPRPRVEQFF
j_call: TRBJ2-1
v_call: TRBV30
clone_size: -